This entry is about one T cell receptor (beta chain). Its antigen specificity is not known. Per-base qualities were not stored, and no clone one base away is much larger. V drops 0 bases and J drops 0 bases, leaving 5 bases in between. The CDR3 numbers 14 residues from cysteine through phenylalanine. Only the CDR3 portion is preserved as DNA: 42 bases, with reading frame beginning at the first base. Taken from the germline V gene, the CDR1 and CDR2 loops are SGHRS and YFSETQ. The donors were 40 or so Caucasian individuals from Russia, aged about 6 to 100 years, who were systemically healthy. Each donor gave ten milliliters of peripheral blood, collected into EDTA-treated Vacutainer tubes. Ficoll-Paque density-gradient centrifugation was used to isolate PBMCs, with at least 7 million per sample. Total RNA was extracted from PBMCs with Trizol reagent, with at least 6 micrograms obtained per sample. For every donor, an aliquot of PBMCs went through flow cytometry to measure the percentages of naive CD45RAhigh/CD27high T cells.

This sample is drawn from a study of blood T cells in healthy people across ages (dated by TCRdb to 2014 to 2015). In the study overall: Template switching captured roughly one uniquely barcoded TCR beta cDNA molecule per two T cells in model experiments. To track age-related changes in TCR beta repertoire diversity, the study relied on deep sequencing normalized with unique cDNA molecular identifiers. Donors were grouped into four age groups: young (average about 15 years), middle-aged (around 39), aged (62) and long-lived (around 80). To avoid experimental bias, donors of different ages were spread randomly across the sequencing lanes. Using the same blood draw, the study looked at two additional independent replicas of 1 million unique cDNA reads for two donors, one aged 18 to 29 and the other aged 80 or older.

The paper's findings and limits, for the study overall: Conclusive comparison of naive and antigen-experienced compartments was prevented by the profiling of bulk unsorted PBMCs. The percentage of naive T cells measured by flow cytometry correlated strongly with observed TCR beta diversity. Compared with the aged group, the long-lived group had more naive CD4+ T cells, fewer expanded clones and increased TCR diversity, suggesting age selection. As age increased, observed TCR beta diversity per million T cells dropped in a roughly linear way, and a significant reduction was already evident by age 40. The CMV infection status of donors was not known, potentially confounding age-related changes in expanded clonotypes. Estimates of total diversity from one million sequenced T cells were regarded as lower bounds and underestimates.

To prepare the library, 5' RACE was applied. The sequencer was an Illumina HiSeq 2500. A second roughly 7 to 11 cycle PCR used a sample-barcoded 5' primer and a J-beta primer mix. A unique molecular identifier was introduced onto each TCR beta cDNA molecule by a template-switch 5' adaptor carrying 12 random nucleotides. At least 2.5 million CDR3-containing paired-end reads were obtained from each sample. First-strand cDNA was synthesized from all RNA with the Mint cDNA synthesis kit, primed by a TRBC-specific oligonucleotide. Following uracil-DNA glycosylase treatment, all cDNA underwent a first 18-cycle PCR with the universal primers M1SS and BC2_uni_R. The source study handled its data this way. For normalization, 1 million high-quality reads, each with a distinct molecular identifier, were randomly selected from each sample. Instead of being binned into consensus sequences, reads that shared molecular identifiers were thrown out. MiTCR, set to a Q25 quality threshold and the strictest error-elimination algorithm, was used for CDR3 identification, clonotype clustering and error correction. A nonparametric unseen species model with Euler transformation was used to estimate lower-bound total TCR beta diversity. TCRdb reworked the public reads: Q25 trimming with fastp, MiXCR clone assembly, productive beta chains retained. CDR3 protein duplicates are merged, each entry listing the most common genes and DNA. Clone size and V and J calls follow TCRdb, not the original study. Here the sample has about 750,000 distinct CDR3 sequences; 50% to 65% occur a single time. The ten top clones hold approximately 40% of the sample.

This chain joins TRBV5-1 to TRBJ2-3; the D gene lacks a confident call. Sequenced: blood. The receptor comes from a man at least 80 years old in good health. The CDR3 is CASSLEISTDTQYF. The sequence in DNA is TGCGCCAGCAGCTTGGAGATTAGCACAGATACGCAGTATTTT.